Shown below are 29 T cell receptor beta chains from a single sample sequenced in a study of T cell responses to AZD1222 COVID-19 vaccine. The method was immunoSEQ multiplex PCR; TCRdb's version includes in-frame clones alone and lacks a portion of them. There are under 110,000 clones in the sample; 70% to 90% occur only once, and roughly 1.4% lies in the top ten. The starting material was peripheral blood, obtained on day 0 of AZD1222 vaccination. The receptor set was obtained from an adult in good health.

This chain joins TRBV27 and TRBJ1-5; possible D gene TRBD1, 5 bases. This CDR3 spans 14 amino acids. In germline, CDR1 is MNHEY, CDR2 SMNVEV (reference sequence). V lost 7 bases to trimming and J lost 6 bases, with 16 bases between them. The CDR3 protein is CASTPATGGQPQHF. For the CDR3, the DNA is TGTGCCAGCACCCCGGCGACTGGGGGTCAGCCCCAGCATTTT.

This chain joins TRBV11-3 and TRBJ2-3; maybe TRBD2 (5 bases). Trimming removed 6 bases at V and 3 bases at J, with 16 bases between. This CDR3 has 15 residues. Germline CDR1 SGHNT, CDR2 YENEEA. CDR3 loop: CASSLLRRLTDTQYF. As DNA, the CDR3 is TGTGCCAGCAGTCTACTTAGGAGGTTAACAGATACGCAGTATTTT. The full variable domain, its missing parts supplied by reference TRBV11-3 and TRBJ2-3, is EAGVVQSPRYKIIEKKQPVAFWCNPISGHNTLYWYLQNLGQGPELLIRYENEEAVDDSQLPKDRFSAERLKGVDSTLKIQPAELGDSAVYLCASSLLRRLTDTQYFGPGTRLTVL.

The table lists this clone with a few counts. This chain links TRBV6-2 or TRBV6-3 with TRBJ2-7; D possibly corresponds to TRBD1 (5 bases). Germline V lookup: CDR1 MNHEY, CDR2 SVGEGT. The CDR3 length is 13 residues. V lost 4 bases, J lost 2 bases, and 9 bases lay in between. CDR3 sequence: CASSSTVTYEQYF. In DNA, the CDR3 is TGTGCCAGCAGTTCGACAGTCACCTACGAGCAGTACTTC.

The chain has TRBV6-5 and TRBJ2-1, with TRBD1 matching over 8 bases. From germline, CDR1 is MNHEY and CDR2 SVGAGI. V lost 4 bases and J lost 9; bases outside the gene matches: 5. This CDR3 contains 13 residues. CDR3 protein: CASSSWDRSEQFF. CDR3 nucleotide sequence: TGTGCCAGCAGTTCGTGGGACAGGAGTGAGCAGTTCTTC.

The genes are TRBV6-2 or TRBV6-3 and TRBJ1-2; D is unclear. Germline lookup yields CDR1 MNHEY and CDR2 SVGEGT. The CDR3 consists of 12 residues. V lost 5 bases and J 8 bases, leaving 12 bases between the germline ends. CDR3 residues: CASSDPSRGYTF. The DNA of the CDR3 is TGTGCCAGCAGTGACCCGTCAAGGGGCTACACCTTC.

This rearrangement joins TRBV5-8 to TRBJ2-5, with D possibly being TRBD1 or TRBD2 (6 bases each). The CDR3 runs to 14 residues. V shed 0 bases and J shed 4 bases, with 10 bases lying between them. From germline, CDR1 is SGHTS and CDR2 YDEGEE. Written as DNA, the CDR3 is TGTGCCAGCAGCTTGGAAGGGGGAGGAGAGACCCAGTACTTC. This encodes CASSLEGGGETQYF.

This clone was seen just once. CDR3 DNA: TGTGCCAGCAGCCCGCTGCAGGGTAACTATGGCTACACCTTC. Amino acid sequence: CASSPLQGNYGYTF. The chain recombines TRBV7-9 with TRBJ1-2; possibly TRBD1 for D (5 bases). Trimming cost V 5 bases and J 1 base, with 11 bases left between them. The CDR3 extends over 14 amino acids. Germline V gene data show CDR1 as SEHNR and CDR2 as FQNEAQ (reference sequence).

The chain joins TRBV4-3 to TRBJ2-2; D might be TRBD1 (6 bases). Germline lookup yields CDR1 LGHNA and CDR2 YSLEER. The CDR3 extends over 14 amino acids. V was pared by 0 bases and J by 13 bases, with 15 bases between. The CDR3 loop reads CASSQERNRVALFF. In nucleotides, the CDR3 is TGCGCCAGCAGCCAAGAAAGGAACAGGGTCGCGCTGTTTTTT.

The genes are TRBV9 and TRBJ1-1; weak D call: TRBD1 (5 bases). Germline CDR1 SGDLS, CDR2 YYNGEE. The CDR3 is made up of 13 amino acids. Trimming took 4 bases from V and 5 from J, leaving 12 bases between them. The chain's CDR3 is CASSPRGVTEAFF. In DNA form, the CDR3 reads TGTGCCAGCAGCCCCAGAGGGGTGACTGAAGCTTTCTTT.

The chain employs TRBV2 and TRBJ2-1; tentatively, D is TRBD2 (7 bases). Germline V gene lookup returns CDR1 SNHLY and CDR2 FYNNEI. The CDR3 contains 14 residues. Trimming left V 8 bases short and J 6 bases short, with 17 bases between. The CDR3 loop reads CASGEGGSLNEQFF. The DNA of the CDR3 is TGTGCCAGCGGGGAGGGGGGGAGCCTCAATGAGCAGTTCTTC.

V gene TRBV10-3 combines with J gene TRBJ1-1; 9 nucleotides align to TRBD1. The CDR3 spans 13 residues. Germline V gives CDR1 ENHRY, CDR2 SYGVKD. J lost 3 bases, V lost 6 bases, and 2 bases had no gene match. CDR3 protein: CAIRTGGHTEAFF. In nucleotides, the CDR3 is TGTGCCATCAGGACAGGGGGGCACACTGAAGCTTTCTTT.

This chain uses TRBV11-1 with TRBJ1-1; a weak D match, TRBD1 (6 bases). This CDR3 has 13 amino acids. Trimming cost V 5 bases and J 5 bases, with 12 bases left between them. The V gene's germline CDR1 is SGHAT and CDR2 FQDESV (reference sequence). This chain's CDR3 is CASSDYRDTEAFF. The CDR3 coding sequence is TGTGCCAGCAGCGACTACAGGGATACTGAAGCTTTCTTT.

The chain recombines TRBV7-9 with TRBJ1-4, with D maybe TRBD1 (5 bases). CDR1 is SEHNR, CDR2 FQNEAQ, per germline (reference sequence). The CDR3 is 19 amino acids. V lost 1 base, J lost 0 bases, and 18 bases lay in between. The CDR3 sequence is CASSLGLGVHEATNEKLFF. Written as DNA, the CDR3 is TGTGCCAGCAGCTTAGGTCTGGGGGTACACGAGGCAACTAATGAAAAACTGTTTTTT.

This chain uses TRBV6-5 with TRBJ1-6, with D possibly TRBD1 on 5 matching bases. Germline CDR1 MNHEY, CDR2 SVGAGI. The CDR3 sequence is 15 residues long. The V and J ends lost 0 bases and 14 bases respectively, with 17 bases between them. The CDR3 nucleotides are TGTGCCAGCAGTTACTCGAATGACGGGGGAGGCGCCCTCCACTTT. Amino acid sequence: CASSYSNDGGGALHF.

The chain couples TRBV30 to TRBJ2-6; D not certain. Germline V gene sequence: CDR1 GTSNPN, CDR2 SVGIG (reference sequence). The length of the CDR3 is 13 residues. Trimming left V 0 bases short and J 3 bases short, with 3 bases between. CDR3 sequence (DNA): TGTGCCTGGAGTGTTGGTGGGGCCAACGTCCTGACTTTC. It codes for CAWSVGGANVLTF.

This chain uses TRBV19 with TRBJ1-5, with no clear D. CDR1 is LNHDA and CDR2 is SQIVND in the germline V gene (reference sequence). V was shortened by 4 bases and J by 0 bases, with 10 bases between the two germline ends. This CDR3 is 15 amino acids long. The CDR3 protein is CASSTQDVSNQPQHF. CDR3 DNA: TGTGCCAGTAGTACCCAGGACGTTAGCAATCAGCCCCAGCATTTT.

J is TRBJ2-7 and V is TRBV4-3; maybe TRBD1 (7 bases). The CDR3 length is 14 residues. Trimming took off 4 bases at V and 3 bases at J, with 13 bases between the two ends. Germline V lookup: CDR1 LGHNA, CDR2 YSLEER. DNA for the CDR3: TGCGCCAGCAGCCTAAGGGGGGACAGCTACGAGCAGTACTTC. Its protein is CASSLRGDSYEQYF.

The chain is built from TRBV9 and TRBJ1-6, with TRBD1 as a possible D gene (6 bases). Deletions cut 1 base from V and 11 bases from J, with 13 bases between. Germline V lookup: CDR1 SGDLS, CDR2 YYNGEE. The CDR3 has 14 residues. Here the CDR3 reads CASSVLGDTAPLHF. DNA for the CDR3: TGTGCCAGCAGCGTATTAGGGGACACGGCACCCCTCCACTTT.

The chain carries TRBV14 and TRBJ2-7, with TRBD1 identical over 9 bases. There are 15 residues in the CDR3. With 4 bases clipped from V and 4 bases from J, the junction kept 8 bases outside the gene matches. The germline V gene has CDR1 SGHDN and CDR2 FVKESK. CDR3 bases: TGTGCCAGCAGCCCTTCCGGGACAGGGATTTACGAGCAGTACTTC. Its translation is CASSPSGTGIYEQYF. Full variable domain (rest looked up from reference TRBV14 and TRBJ2-7): EAGVTQFPSHSVIEKGQTVTLRCDPISGHDNLYWYRRVMGKEIKFLLHFVKESKQDESGMPNNRFLAERTGGTYSTLKVQPAELEDSGVYFCASSPSGTGIYEQYFGPGTRLTVT.

J is TRBJ2-3 and V is TRBV10-3; 10 nucleotides align to TRBD2. The ends lost 1 base at V and 2 bases at J; junction bases unmatched: 3. This CDR3 contains 16 residues. CDR1 is ENHRY, CDR2 SYGVKD, per germline. CDR3: CAISELAGGSTDTQYF. CDR3 coding DNA: TGTGCCATCAGTGAGTTAGCGGGAGGATCCACAGATACGCAGTATTTT.

J is TRBJ2-1 and V is TRBV9, with 7 bases aligning to TRBD2. The CDR3 contains 15 residues. Germline lookup yields CDR1 SGDLS and CDR2 YYNGEE. Trimming removed 4 bases from V and 5 bases from J; junction bases left unmatched: 9. The CDR3 coding sequence is TGTGCCAGCAGCATACCCGGGACTACCAACAATGAGCAGTTCTTC. This codes for CASSIPGTTNNEQFF.

The rearrangement links TRBV19 to TRBJ2-3; a weak D match, TRBD1 (6 bases). Trimming took 5 bases from V and 2 from J, leaving 14 bases between them. The CDR3 runs 15 residues. Germline lookup yields CDR1 LNHDA and CDR2 SQIVND (reference sequence). CDR3 sequence reads: CASSLRGQTTDTQYF. Written as DNA, the CDR3 is TGTGCCAGTAGTTTGAGAGGACAGACCACAGATACGCAGTATTTT.

The chain is built from TRBV7-8 and TRBJ1-5; 10 positions match TRBD1. Trimming took 5 bases from V and 3 from J; bases not matched to a gene: 4. CDR1 and CDR2 from the germline V gene are SGHVS and FQNEAQ. The CDR3 loop spans 15 amino acids. The CDR3 DNA sequence: TGTGCCAGCAGCGCGGGACAGGGGTTCAATCAGCCCCAGCATTTT. Residues: CASSAGQGFNQPQHF.

The J gene is TRBJ2-7, the V gene TRBV7-3; 7 bases line up with TRBD1. V shed 6 bases, J shed 3 bases, and the junction held 11 bases outside the gene matches. The CDR3 runs to 15 residues. Germline values: CDR1 SGHTA, CDR2 FQGTGA. CDR3 amino acids: CASRRAETGLYEQYF. As DNA, the CDR3 is TGTGCCAGCAGGCGGGCCGAGACAGGGCTCTACGAGCAGTACTTC. Using reference TRBV7-3 and TRBJ2-7 for the parts outside the CDR3, the full variable domain is GAGVSQTPSNKVTEKGKYVELRCDPISGHTALYWYRQSLGQGPEFLIYFQGTGAADDSGLPNDRFFAVRPEGSVSTLKIQRTERGDSAVYLCASRRAETGLYEQYFGPGTRLTVT.

The chain combines TRBV27 with TRBJ2-3; 9 bases are a match to TRBD2. The junction had 6 bases not matched to a gene; V was cut back by 4 bases and J by 4 bases. The length of the CDR3 is 15 residues. From germline, CDR1 is MNHEY and CDR2 SMNVEV (reference sequence). CDR3 sequence (DNA): TGTGCCAGCAGTTCGGGGGGACTAGCTTCAGATACGCAGTATTTT. It yields the protein CASSSGGLASDTQYF.

The chain combines TRBV10-3 with TRBJ2-6; D ambiguous. Trimming stripped 2 bases from V and 2 bases from J, with 7 bases between. This CDR3 comprises 15 residues. Germline CDR1 is ENHRY and CDR2 is SYGVKD. The CDR3 sequence: CAISERSPGANVLTF. In DNA form, the CDR3 reads TGTGCCATCAGTGAGCGTTCTCCTGGGGCCAACGTCCTGACTTTC.

This chain links TRBV9 with TRBJ2-5; D might be TRBD1 (5 bases). CDR3 length: 15 amino acids. Trimming pared 0 bases from V and 4 bases from J, leaving 13 bases between. Germline lookup yields CDR1 SGDLS and CDR2 YYNGEE. CDR3 coding DNA: TGTGCCAGCAGCGTAGGGGCAGGGCCGCCAGAGACCCAGTACTTC. Amino acids: CASSVGAGPPETQYF.

CDR3 nucleotide sequence: TGTGCCATCAGTGAGGGCGCTACGTCGGACGAGCAGTACTTC. Protein sequence: CAISEGATSDEQYF. The genes are TRBV10-3 and TRBJ2-7; D uncertain. Per germline, CDR1 ENHRY and CDR2 SYGVKD. V was trimmed by 2 bases and J by 5 bases, leaving 13 bases between them. CDR3 size: 14 residues.

The V gene is TRBV19, the J gene TRBJ2-7, with TRBD2 matching 8 bases. Germline-derived CDR1 and CDR2 are LNHDA and SQIVND (reference sequence). With V trimmed by 7 bases and J by 3 bases, 2 bases remained unmatched. The CDR3 spans 12 residues. CDR3 region: CASNGGGYEQYF. The CDR3 DNA reads as TGTGCCAGTAACGGGGGGGGCTACGAGCAGTACTTC.